This T cell receptor (beta chain) was captured by sequencing in a study of STAT5B mutations in CD4+ large granular lymphocyte leukemia (dated by TCRdb to 2022 to 2024). At the level of the whole study: Among healthy controls, the CDR3 'QG' motif was associated with a particular HLA allele. The TCRbeta repertoires of CD4+ T-cell large granular lymphocyte leukemia patients were compared with the TCRbeta repertoires of healthy blood donors. Flow cytometry performed on FACSCanto II or FACSVerse showed that the purified fractions had more than 95% purity among lymphocytes. General findings and caveats noted by the study authors: Data were not HLA-matched; higher clonality in CD4+ versus CD8+ T-LGLL could reflect the relatively small sample size. Main leukemic clonotypes were private to each patient, although about 25% appeared at low frequency in other patients' non-leukemic repertoires. CD4-sorted patient repertoires appeared more clonal than healthy CD4+ repertoires, and this difference persisted after removing the putative leukemic clones.

In the case of this clone: No cognate antigen has been identified for it. Base-call qualities are not available, and no considerably larger clone is one nucleotide away.

The immunoSEQ assay at survey resolution was used to sequence TCRbeta rearrangements from genomic DNA. Concerning the study's data processing: In the TCR sequencing data, the lowest productive clonotype frequency that could be detected was 2.59 x 10-5. Only productive TCRbeta rearrangements, defined as complete and in-frame sequences, were included in the analyses. Sample clonality was computed as Simpson clonality in the immunoSEQ Analyzer version 3.0. Clones were grouped by frequency into very rare, small, medium, large (1-20%) or hyperexpanded (>20%) categories. Generation probabilities were estimated with OLGA 1.2.3, V-gene circos plots were made with VDJtools, specificities were looked up in VDJdb, and CDR3 motifs were identified with GLIPH. TCRdb mirrors the immuneACCESS table, restricted to in-frame sequences. Some clones are absent from its copies; in checked studies, under half trace to an unresolved V gene, and the reason for the others is unknown. Clone size and V and J calls were adopted from that table, with D and trimming inferred from the DNA. This sample is represented by some 27,000 clones; about 77% of them were singletons. The ten biggest clones cover 2.5% to 3.5% of the sample.

Healthy controls were approximately 40 blood donors whose buffy coats came from the Finnish Red Cross blood service. All TCR-sequenced material derived from peripheral blood: patient blood samples and healthy donor buffy coats. Ficoll-Hypaque gradient centrifugation was used to isolate peripheral blood mononuclear cells. CD4+ cells were magnetically purified from the buffy coats of healthy controls. The Gentra Puregene Cell and Tissue kit was used to extract genomic DNA, and a Qubit 2.0 fluorometer was used to measure the amount of genomic DNA. The sample comprised CD4+ T cells from blood buffy coats. The receptor's source is a human donor in good health.

The CDR3: CASSRIAGGPDTQYF. In nucleotide form, the sequence is TGTGCCAGCAGCCGAATAGCGGGAGGGCCTGATACGCAGTATTTT. The rearranged segments are TRBV7-8 and TRBJ2-3, and 11 bases in between align with TRBD2. There are 15 amino acids in the CDR3, from cysteine to phenylalanine inclusive. The sequence is cut down to CDR3 DNA, 45 bases in frame from base 1. Relative to germline, V is missing 5 bases and J is missing 6 bases, with 7 bases of the junction outside any gene match. The germline V gene specifies SGHVS as CDR1 and FQNEAQ as CDR2.